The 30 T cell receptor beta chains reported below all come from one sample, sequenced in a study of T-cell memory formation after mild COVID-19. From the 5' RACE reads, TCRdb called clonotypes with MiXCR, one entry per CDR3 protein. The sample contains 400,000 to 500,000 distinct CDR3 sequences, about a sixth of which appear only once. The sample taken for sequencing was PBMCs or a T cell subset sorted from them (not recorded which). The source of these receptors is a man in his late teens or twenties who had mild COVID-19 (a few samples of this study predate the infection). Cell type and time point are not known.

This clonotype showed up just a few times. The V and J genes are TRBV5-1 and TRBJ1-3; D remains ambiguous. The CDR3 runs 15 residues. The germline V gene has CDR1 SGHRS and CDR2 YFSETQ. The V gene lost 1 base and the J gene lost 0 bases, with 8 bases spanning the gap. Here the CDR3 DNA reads TGCGCCAGCAGCTTGTCGCCTACCTCTGGAAACACCATATATTTT. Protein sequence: CASSLSPTSGNTIYF.

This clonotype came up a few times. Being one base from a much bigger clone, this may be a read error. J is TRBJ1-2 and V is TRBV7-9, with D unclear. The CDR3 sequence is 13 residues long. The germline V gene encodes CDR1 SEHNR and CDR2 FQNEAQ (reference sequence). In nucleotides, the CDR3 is TGTGCCAGCAGCCGCGGAGGCGGCTATTGCTACACCTTC. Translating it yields CASSRGGGYCYTF.

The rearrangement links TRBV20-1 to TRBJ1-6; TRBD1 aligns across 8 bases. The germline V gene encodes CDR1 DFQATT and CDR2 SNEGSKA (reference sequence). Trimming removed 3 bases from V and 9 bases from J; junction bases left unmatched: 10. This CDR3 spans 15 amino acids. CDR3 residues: CSARDREQGTSPLHF. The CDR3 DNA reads TGCAGTGCTAGGGACAGGGAACAGGGTACTTCACCCCTCCACTTT.

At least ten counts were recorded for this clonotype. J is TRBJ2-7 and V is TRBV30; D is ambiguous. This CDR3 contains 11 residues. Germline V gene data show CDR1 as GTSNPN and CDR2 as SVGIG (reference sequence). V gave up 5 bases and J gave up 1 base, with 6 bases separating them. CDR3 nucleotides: TGTGCCTGGGGGCAGTCCTACGAGCAGTACTTC. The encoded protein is CAWGQSYEQYF.

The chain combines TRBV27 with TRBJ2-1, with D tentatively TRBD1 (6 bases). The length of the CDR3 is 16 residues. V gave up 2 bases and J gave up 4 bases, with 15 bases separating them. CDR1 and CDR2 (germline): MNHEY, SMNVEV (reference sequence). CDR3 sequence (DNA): TGTGCCAGCAGTTTACAAGGCAGGACAGAGTACAATGAGCAGTTCTTC. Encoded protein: CASSLQGRTEYNEQFF.

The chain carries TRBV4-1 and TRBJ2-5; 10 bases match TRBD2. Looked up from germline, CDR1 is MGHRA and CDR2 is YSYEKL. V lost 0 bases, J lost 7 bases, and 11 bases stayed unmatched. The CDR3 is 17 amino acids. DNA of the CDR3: TGCGCCAGCAGCCAAGAATGGGCTAGCGGGGGTTTAGGGACCCAGTACTTC. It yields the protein CASSQEWASGGLGTQYF.

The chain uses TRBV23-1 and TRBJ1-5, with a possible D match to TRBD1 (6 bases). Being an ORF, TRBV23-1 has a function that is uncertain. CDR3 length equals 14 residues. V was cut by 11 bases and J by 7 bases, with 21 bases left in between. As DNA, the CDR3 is TGCGCCCAGCAACAGGGTGTCTTGAAACAGCCCCAGCATTTT. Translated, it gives CAQQQGVLKQPQHF.

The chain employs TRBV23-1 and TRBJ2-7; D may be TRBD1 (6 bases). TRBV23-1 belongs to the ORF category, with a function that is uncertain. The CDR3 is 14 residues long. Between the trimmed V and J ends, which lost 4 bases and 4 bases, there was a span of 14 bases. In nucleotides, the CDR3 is TGCGCCAGCAGTCCTCAGGGGCCAGGGTACGAGCAGTACTTC. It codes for CASSPQGPGYEQYF.

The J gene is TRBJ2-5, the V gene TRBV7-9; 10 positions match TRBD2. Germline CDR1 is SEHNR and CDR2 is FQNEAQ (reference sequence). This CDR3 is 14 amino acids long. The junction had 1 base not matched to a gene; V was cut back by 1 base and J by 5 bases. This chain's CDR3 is CASSLEGLAETQYF. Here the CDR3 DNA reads TGTGCCAGCAGCTTAGAGGGACTAGCGGAGACCCAGTACTTC.

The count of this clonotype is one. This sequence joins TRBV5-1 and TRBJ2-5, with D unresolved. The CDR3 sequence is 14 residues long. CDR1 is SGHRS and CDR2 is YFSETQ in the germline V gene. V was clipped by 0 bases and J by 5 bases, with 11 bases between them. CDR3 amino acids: CASSLVTGLETQYF. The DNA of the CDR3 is TGCGCCAGCAGCTTGGTAACGGGTTTGGAGACCCAGTACTTC.

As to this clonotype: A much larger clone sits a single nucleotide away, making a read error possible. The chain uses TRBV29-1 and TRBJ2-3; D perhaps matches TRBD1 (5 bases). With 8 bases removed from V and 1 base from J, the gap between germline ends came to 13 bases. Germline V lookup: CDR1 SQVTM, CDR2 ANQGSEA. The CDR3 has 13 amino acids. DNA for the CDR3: TGCAGCTCGTCTGACAGCCGCACAGATACGCAGTATTTT. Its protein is CSSSDSRTDTQYF.

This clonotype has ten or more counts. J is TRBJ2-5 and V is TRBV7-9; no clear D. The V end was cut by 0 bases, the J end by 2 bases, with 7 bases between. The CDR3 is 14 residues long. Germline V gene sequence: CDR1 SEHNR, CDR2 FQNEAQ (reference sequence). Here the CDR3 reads CASSLAVKQETQYF. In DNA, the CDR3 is TGTGCCAGCAGCTTAGCTGTTAAACAAGAGACCCAGTACTTC.

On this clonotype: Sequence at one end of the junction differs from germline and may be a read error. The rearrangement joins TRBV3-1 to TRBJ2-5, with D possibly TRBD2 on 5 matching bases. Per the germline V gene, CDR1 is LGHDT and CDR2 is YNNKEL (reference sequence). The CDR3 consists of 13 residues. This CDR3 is CASRKRGQGTQYF. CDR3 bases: TGTGCCAGCAGAAAACGGGGTCAAGGGACCCAGTACTTC.

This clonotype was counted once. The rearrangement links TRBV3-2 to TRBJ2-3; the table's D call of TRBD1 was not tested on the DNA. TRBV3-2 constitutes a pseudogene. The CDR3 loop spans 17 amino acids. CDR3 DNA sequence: TGTGCCAGCAGCCCCGAACACGGGACAGGGGGCACAGATACGCAGTATTTT. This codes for CASSPEHGTGGTDTQYF.

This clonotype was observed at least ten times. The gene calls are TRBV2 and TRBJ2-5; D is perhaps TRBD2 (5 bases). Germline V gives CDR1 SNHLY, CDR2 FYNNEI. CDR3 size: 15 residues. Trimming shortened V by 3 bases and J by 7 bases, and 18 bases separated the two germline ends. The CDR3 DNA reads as TGTGCCAGCAGTGACCCGGCGAGGCTTCGGGGGACCCAGTACTTC. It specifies CASSDPARLRGTQYF.

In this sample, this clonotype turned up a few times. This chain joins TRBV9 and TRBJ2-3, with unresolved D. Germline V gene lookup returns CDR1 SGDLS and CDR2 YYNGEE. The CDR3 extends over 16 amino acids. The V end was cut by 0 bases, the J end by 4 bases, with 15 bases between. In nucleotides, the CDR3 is TGTGCCAGCAGCGTAGAGGTCTGGGAAACGGCAGATACGCAGTATTTT. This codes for CASSVEVWETADTQYF.

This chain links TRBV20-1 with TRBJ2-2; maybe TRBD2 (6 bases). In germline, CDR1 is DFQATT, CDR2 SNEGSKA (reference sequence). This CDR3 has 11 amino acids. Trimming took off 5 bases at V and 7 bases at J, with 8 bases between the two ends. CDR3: CSAAGFGELFF. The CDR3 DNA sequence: TGCAGTGCTGCGGGGTTCGGGGAGCTGTTTTTT.

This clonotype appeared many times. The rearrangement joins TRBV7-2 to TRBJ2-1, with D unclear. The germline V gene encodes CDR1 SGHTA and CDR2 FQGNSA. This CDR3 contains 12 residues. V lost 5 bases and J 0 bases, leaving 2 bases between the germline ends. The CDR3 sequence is CASSPSYNEQFF. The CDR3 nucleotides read TGTGCCAGCAGCCCCTCCTACAATGAGCAGTTCTTC.

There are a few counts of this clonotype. The chain's CDR3 is CASSYSGQANSPLHF. As DNA, the CDR3 is TGTGCCAGCAGTTACTCGGGCCAGGCCAATTCACCCCTCCACTTT. V and J are TRBV6-5 and TRBJ1-6; D remains unclear. The CDR3 consists of 15 residues. V was cut by 0 bases and J by 7 bases, with 10 bases left in between. Per germline, CDR1 MNHEY and CDR2 SVGAGI.

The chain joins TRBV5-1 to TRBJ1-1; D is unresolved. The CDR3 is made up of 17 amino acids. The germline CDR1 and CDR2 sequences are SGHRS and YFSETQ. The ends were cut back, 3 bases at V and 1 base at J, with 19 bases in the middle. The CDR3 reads CASSSSGPGVTNTEAFF. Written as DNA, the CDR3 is TGCGCCAGCAGCTCGAGTGGTCCTGGGGTTACGAACACTGAAGCTTTCTTT.

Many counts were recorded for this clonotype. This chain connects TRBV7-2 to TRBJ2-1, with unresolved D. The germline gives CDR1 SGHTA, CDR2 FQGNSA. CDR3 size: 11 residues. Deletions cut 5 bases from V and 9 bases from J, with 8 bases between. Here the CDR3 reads CASSENLEQFF. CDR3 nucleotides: TGTGCCAGCAGCGAGAATCTTGAGCAGTTCTTC. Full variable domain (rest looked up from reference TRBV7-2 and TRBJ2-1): GAGVSQSPSNKVTEKGKDVELRCDPISGHTALYWYRQSLGQGLEFLIYFQGNSAPDKSGLPSDRFSAERTGGSVSTLTIQRTQQEDSAVYLCASSENLEQFFGPGTRLTVL.

CDR3 residues: CASSRVAGEETQYF. The CDR3 DNA sequence: TGTGCCAGCAGCCGTGTAGCGGGGGAAGAGACCCAGTACTTC. This chain connects TRBV7-6 to TRBJ2-5, with 9 bases lining up with TRBD2. Germline CDR1 SGHVS, CDR2 FNYEAQ. The CDR3 has 14 amino acids. The J segment lost 3 bases and the V segment lost 5 bases, leaving 4 bases of the junction unmatched.

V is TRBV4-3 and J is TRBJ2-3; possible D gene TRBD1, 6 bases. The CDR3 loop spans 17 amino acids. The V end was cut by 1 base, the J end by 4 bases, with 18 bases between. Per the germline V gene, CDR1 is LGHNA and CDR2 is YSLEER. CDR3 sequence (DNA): TGCGCCAGCAGCCAAGCGGTCAGGGGAGTCGGGGCAGATACGCAGTATTTT. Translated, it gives CASSQAVRGVGADTQYF.

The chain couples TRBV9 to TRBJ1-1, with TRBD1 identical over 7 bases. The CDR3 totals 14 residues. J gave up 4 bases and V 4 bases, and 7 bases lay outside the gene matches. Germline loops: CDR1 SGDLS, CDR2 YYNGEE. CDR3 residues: CASSLTGVRTEAFF. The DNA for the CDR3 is TGTGCCAGCAGCCTTACAGGGGTTCGCACTGAAGCTTTCTTT.

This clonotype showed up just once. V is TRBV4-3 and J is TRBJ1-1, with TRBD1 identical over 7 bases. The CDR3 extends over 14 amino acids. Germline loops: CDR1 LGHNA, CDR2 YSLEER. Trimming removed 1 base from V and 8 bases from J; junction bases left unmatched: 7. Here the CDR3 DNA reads TGCGCCAGCAGCCAAGGGCTCAGGGGGAAGGAAGCTTTCTTT. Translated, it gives CASSQGLRGKEAFF.

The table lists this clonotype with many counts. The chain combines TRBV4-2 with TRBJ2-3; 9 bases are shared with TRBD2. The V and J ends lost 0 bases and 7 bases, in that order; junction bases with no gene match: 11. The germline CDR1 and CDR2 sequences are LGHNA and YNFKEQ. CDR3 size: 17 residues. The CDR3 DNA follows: TGTGCCAGCAGCCAAGACGGGTTAGCGGGGGAAAGGCATACGCAGTATTTT. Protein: CASSQDGLAGERHTQYF.

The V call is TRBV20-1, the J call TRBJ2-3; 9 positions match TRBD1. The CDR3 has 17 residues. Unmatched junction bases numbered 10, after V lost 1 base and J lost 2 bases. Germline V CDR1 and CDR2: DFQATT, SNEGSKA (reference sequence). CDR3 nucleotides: TGCAGTGCTAGAGTCCTATACGGGACAGGGCCCACAGATACGCAGTATTTT. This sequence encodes CSARVLYGTGPTDTQYF.

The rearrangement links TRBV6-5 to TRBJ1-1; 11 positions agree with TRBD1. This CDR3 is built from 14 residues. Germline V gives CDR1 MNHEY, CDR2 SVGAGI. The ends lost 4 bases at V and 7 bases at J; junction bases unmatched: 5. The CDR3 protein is CASSSGQGADEAFF. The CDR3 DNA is TGTGCCAGCAGTTCCGGACAGGGGGCTGATGAAGCTTTCTTT.

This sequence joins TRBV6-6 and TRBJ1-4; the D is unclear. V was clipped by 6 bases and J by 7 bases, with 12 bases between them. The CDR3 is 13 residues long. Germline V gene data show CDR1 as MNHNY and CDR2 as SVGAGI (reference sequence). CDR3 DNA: TGTGCCAGCAGGCCCGGGCTGGGTGAAAAACTGTTTTTT. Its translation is CASRPGLGEKLFF.

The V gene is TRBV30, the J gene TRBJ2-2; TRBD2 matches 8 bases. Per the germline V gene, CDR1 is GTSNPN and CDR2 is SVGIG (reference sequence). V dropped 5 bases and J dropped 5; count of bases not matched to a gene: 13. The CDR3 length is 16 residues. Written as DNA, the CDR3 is TGTGCCTGGCATGGTCGGGCGGGGGGTTGGACCGGGGAGCTGTTTTTT. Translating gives CAWHGRAGGWTGELFF.